This record concerns one T cell receptor (beta chain) sequence. These data originate in a study of early T cells in non-severe SARS-CoV-2 infection. V was cut by 5 bases and J by 2 bases, with 12 bases left in between. This CDR3 region has 14 residues. The germline gives CDR1 MNHEY, CDR2 SMNVEV (reference sequence). TCRdb re-derived calls from the 5' RACE reads in MiXCR, one entry per CDR3 protein. The table has about 47,000 distinct CDR3 sequences, around 10% seen once; the top ten hold roughly 5.7%. V usage is TRBV27 and J usage is TRBJ2-5, with D tentatively TRBD1 (6 bases). Sample: whole blood, taken at baseline. The receptor comes from an adult who was a healthcare worker with PCR-confirmed SARS-CoV-2 infection or an uninfected control (not recorded which). CDR3 sequence reads: CASSIRTAQETQYF. In DNA form, the CDR3 reads TGTGCCAGCAGTATACGGACAGCTCAAGAGACCCAGTACTTC.